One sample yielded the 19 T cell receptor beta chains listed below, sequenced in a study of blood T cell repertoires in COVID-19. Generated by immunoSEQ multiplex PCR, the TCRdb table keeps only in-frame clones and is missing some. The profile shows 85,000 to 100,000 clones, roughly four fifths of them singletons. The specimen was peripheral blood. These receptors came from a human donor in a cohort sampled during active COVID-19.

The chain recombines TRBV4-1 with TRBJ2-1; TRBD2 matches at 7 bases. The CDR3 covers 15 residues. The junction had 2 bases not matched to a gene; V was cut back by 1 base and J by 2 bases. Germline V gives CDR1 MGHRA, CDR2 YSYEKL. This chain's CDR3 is CASSQAGGTYNEQFF. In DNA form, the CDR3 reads TGCGCCAGCAGCCAAGCGGGAGGCACCTACAATGAGCAGTTCTTC.

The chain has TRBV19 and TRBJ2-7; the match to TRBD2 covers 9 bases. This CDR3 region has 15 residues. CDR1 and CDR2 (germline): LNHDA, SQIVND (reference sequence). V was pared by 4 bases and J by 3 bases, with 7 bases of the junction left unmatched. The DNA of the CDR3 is TGTGCCAGTAGTACCTTAGCGGGAGCCGGCTACGAGCAGTACTTC. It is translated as CASSTLAGAGYEQYF.

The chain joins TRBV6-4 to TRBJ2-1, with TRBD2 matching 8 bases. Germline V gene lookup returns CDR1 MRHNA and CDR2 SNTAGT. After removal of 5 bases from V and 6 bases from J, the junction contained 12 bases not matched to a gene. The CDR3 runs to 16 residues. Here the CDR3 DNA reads TGTGCCAGCAGTCTCGCGGGGGGATTGGTTTCCAATGAGCAGTTCTTC. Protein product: CASSLAGGLVSNEQFF.

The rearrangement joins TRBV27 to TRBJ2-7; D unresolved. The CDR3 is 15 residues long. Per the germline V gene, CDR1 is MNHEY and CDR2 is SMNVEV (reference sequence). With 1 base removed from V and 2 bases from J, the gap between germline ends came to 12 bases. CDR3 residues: CASSLFPAVTYEQYF. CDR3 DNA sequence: TGTGCCAGCAGTTTATTCCCGGCGGTAACCTACGAGCAGTACTTC.

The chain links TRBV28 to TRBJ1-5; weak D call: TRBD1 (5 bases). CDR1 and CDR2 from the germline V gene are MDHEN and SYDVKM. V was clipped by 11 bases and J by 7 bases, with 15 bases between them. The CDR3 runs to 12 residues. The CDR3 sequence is CAAVPPGQPQHF. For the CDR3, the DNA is TGTGCCGCTGTCCCGCCAGGGCAGCCCCAGCATTTT.

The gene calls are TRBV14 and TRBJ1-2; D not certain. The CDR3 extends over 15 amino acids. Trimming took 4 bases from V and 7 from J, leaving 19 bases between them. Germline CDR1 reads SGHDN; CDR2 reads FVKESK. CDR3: CASSPQINDAAGYTF. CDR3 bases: TGTGCCAGCAGCCCGCAGATTAATGATGCGGCTGGCTACACCTTC.

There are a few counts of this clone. The CDR3 loop reads CASSTSSGTGGLKTQYF. For the CDR3, the DNA is TGTGCCAGCAGTACCAGTTCCGGGACAGGGGGCCTAAAGACCCAGTACTTC. This rearrangement joins TRBV27 to TRBJ2-5, with 12 bases lining up with TRBD1. This CDR3 has 17 residues. Trimming took 5 bases from V and 6 from J; bases not matched to a gene: 13. From germline, CDR1 is MNHEY and CDR2 SMNVEV (reference sequence).

The CDR3 nucleotides read TGTGCCACCAGTGATATCATCGGGGGGGAGCTGTTTTTT. It encodes CATSDIIGGELFF. The chain has TRBV24-1 and TRBJ2-2; D remains unclear. The CDR3 extends over 13 amino acids. Germline loops: CDR1 KGHDR, CDR2 SFDVKD. Trimming removed 3 bases at V and 8 bases at J, with 9 bases between.

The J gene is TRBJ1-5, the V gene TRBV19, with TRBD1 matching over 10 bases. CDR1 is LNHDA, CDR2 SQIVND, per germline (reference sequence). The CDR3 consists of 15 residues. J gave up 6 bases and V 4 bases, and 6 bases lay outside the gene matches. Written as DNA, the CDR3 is TGTGCCAGTAGTACCCAAGGACAGGGGGGTCAGCCCCAGCATTTT. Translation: CASSTQGQGGQPQHF.

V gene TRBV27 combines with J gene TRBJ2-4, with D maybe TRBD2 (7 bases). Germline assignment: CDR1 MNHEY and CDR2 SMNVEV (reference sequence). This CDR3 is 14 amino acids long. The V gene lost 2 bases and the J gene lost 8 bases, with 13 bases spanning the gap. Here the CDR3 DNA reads TGTGCCAGCAGTTTAGAGAGGGGGGGAGACATTCAGTACTTC. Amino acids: CASSLERGGDIQYF.

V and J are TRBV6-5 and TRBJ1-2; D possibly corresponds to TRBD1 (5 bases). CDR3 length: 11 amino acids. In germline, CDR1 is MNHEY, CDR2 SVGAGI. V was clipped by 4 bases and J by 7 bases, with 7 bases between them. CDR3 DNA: TGTGCCAGCAGTTCTACAGGTGGCTACACCTTC. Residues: CASSSTGGYTF.

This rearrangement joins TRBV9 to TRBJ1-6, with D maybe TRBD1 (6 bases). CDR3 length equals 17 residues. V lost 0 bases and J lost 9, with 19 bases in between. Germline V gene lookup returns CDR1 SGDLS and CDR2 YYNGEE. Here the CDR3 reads CASSVGIVGGRVSPLHF. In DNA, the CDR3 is TGTGCCAGCAGCGTAGGCATTGTGGGGGGGCGAGTTTCACCCCTCCACTTT.

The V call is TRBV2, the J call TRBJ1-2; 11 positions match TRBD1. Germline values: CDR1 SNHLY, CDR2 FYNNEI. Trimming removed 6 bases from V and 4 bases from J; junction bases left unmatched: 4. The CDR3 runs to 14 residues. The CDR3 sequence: CASRDGQGAYGYTF. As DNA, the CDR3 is TGTGCCAGCAGAGATGGACAGGGGGCCTATGGCTACACCTTC.

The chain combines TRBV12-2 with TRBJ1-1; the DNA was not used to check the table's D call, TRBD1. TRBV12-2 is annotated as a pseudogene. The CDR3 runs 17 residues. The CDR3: CASRFVGWTGRFSEAFF. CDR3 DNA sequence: TGTGCAAGTCGCTTCGTGGGGTGGACAGGGAGGTTCTCTGAAGCTTTCTTT.

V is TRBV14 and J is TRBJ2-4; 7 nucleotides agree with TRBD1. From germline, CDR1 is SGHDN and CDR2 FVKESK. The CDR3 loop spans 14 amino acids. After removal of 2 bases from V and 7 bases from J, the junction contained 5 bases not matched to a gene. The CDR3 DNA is TGTGCCAGCAGCCAAATGACAGGGAACAACATTCAGTACTTC. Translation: CASSQMTGNNIQYF.

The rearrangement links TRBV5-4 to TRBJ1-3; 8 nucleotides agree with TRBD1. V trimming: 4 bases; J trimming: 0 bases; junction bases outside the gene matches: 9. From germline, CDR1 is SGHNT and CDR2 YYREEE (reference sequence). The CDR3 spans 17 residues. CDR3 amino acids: CASSVGDRRFSGNTIYF. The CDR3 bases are TGTGCCAGCAGCGTGGGGGACAGGAGGTTCTCTGGAAACACCATATATTTT. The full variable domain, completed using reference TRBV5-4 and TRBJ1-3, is ETGVTQSPTHLIKTRGQQVTLRCSSQSGHNTVSWYQQALGQGPQFIFQYYREEENGRGNFPPRFSGLQFPNYSSELNVNALELDDSALYLCASSVGDRRFSGNTIYFGEGSWLTVV.

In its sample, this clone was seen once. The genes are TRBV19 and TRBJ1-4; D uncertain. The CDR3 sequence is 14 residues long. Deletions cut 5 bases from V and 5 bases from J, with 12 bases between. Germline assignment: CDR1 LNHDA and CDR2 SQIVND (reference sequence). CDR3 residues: CASSGQTQNEKLFF. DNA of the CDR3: TGTGCCAGTAGTGGGCAGACACAGAATGAAAAACTGTTTTTT.

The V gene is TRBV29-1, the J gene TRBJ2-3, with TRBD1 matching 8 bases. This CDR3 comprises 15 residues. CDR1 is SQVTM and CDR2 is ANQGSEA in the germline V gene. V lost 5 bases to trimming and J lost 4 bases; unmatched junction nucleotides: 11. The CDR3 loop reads CSVTHPGGAADTQYF. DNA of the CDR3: TGCAGCGTTACTCATCCAGGGGGCGCGGCAGATACGCAGTATTTT.

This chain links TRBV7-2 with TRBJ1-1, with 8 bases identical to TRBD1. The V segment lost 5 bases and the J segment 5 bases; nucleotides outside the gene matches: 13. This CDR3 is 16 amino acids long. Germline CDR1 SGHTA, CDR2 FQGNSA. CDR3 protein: CASSPSGGVGTTEAFF. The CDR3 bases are TGTGCCAGCAGCCCATCAGGGGGCGTTGGAACTACTGAAGCTTTCTTT.